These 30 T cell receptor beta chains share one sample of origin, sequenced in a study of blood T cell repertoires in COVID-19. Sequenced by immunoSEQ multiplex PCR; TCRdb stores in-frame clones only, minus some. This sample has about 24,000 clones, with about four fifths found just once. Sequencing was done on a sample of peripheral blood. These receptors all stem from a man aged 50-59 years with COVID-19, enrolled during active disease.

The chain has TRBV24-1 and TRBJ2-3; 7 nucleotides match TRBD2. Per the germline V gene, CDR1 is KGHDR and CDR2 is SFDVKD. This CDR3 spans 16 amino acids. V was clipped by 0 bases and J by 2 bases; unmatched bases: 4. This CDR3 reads CATSDLGRGFTDTQYF. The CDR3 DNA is TGTGCCACCAGTGATTTGGGGCGGGGGTTCACAGATACGCAGTATTTT.

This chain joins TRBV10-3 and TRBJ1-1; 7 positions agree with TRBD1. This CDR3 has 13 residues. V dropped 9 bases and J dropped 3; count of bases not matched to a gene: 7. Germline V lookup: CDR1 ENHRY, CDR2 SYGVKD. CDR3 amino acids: CAMKEGADTEAFF. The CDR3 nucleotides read TGTGCCATGAAAGAGGGGGCGGACACTGAAGCTTTCTTT.

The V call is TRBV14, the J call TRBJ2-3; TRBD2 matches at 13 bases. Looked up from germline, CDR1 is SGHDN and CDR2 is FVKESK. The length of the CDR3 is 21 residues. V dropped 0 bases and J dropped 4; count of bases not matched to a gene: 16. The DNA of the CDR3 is TGTGCCAGCAGCCAAGATTTTCGGGGACGGTGGACTAGCGGGAGTTCAGATACGCAGTATTTT. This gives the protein CASSQDFRGRWTSGSSDTQYF.

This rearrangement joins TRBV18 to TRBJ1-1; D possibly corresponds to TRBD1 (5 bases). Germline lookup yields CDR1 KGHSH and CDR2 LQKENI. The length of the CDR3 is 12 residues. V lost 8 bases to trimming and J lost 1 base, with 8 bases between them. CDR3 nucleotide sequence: TGTGCCAGCACAACAGGGAACACTGAAGCTTTCTTT. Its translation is CASTTGNTEAFF.

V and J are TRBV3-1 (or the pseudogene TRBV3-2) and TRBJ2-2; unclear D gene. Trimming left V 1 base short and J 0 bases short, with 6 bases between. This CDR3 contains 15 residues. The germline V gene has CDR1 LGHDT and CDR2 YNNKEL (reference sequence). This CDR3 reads CASSQVGTNTGELFF. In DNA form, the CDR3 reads TGTGCCAGCAGCCAAGTCGGTACGAACACCGGGGAGCTGTTTTTT.

As DNA, the CDR3 is TGTGCCAGCAGCCGTACTAATGGCGGGGGCGTCGATGAGCAGTTCTTC. Protein: CASSRTNGGGVDEQFF. The chain carries TRBV7-8 and TRBJ2-1; weak D call: TRBD2 (7 bases). The CDR3 contains 16 residues. The germline gives CDR1 SGHVS, CDR2 FQNEAQ. The germline V and J ends were trimmed by 5 bases and 8 bases, with 22 bases remaining between them.

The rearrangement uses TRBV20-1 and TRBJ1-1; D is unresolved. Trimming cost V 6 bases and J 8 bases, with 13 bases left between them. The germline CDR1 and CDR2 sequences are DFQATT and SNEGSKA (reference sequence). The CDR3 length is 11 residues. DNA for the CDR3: TGCAGTGCCATTCTAAACTACGAAGCTTTCTTT. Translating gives CSAILNYEAFF.

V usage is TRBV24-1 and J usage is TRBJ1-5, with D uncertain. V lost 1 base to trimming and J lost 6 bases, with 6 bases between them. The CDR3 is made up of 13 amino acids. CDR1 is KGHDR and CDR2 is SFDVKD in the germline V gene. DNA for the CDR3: TGTGCCACCAGTGATTTCCACGGTCAGCCCCAGCATTTT. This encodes CATSDFHGQPQHF.

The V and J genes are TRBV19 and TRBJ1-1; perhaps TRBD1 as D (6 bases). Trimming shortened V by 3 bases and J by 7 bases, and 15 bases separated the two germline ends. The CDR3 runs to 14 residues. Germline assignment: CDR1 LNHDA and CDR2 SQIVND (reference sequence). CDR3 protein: CASSIGRGGVEAFF. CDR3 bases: TGTGCCAGTAGTATCGGCAGGGGAGGGGTTGAAGCTTTCTTT.

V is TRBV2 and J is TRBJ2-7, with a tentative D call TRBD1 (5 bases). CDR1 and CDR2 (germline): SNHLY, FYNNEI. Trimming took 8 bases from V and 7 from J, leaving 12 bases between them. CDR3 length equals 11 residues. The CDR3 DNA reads TGTGCCAGCCGGGCAGGGCAAGAGCAGTACTTC. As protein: CASRAGQEQYF.

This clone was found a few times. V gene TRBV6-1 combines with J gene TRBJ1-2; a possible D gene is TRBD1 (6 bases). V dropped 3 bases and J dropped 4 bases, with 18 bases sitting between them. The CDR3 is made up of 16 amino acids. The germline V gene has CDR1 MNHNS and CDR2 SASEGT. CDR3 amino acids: CASSEGQGIFSYGYTF. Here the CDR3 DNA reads TGTGCCAGCAGTGAGGGACAAGGGATCTTCAGCTATGGCTACACCTTC.

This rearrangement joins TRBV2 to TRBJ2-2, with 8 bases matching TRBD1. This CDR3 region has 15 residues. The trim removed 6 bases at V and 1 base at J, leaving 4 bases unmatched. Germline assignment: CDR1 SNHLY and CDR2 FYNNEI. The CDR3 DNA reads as TGTGCCAGCAGAACCGGGACAGGGAACACCGGGGAGCTGTTTTTT. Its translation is CASRTGTGNTGELFF.

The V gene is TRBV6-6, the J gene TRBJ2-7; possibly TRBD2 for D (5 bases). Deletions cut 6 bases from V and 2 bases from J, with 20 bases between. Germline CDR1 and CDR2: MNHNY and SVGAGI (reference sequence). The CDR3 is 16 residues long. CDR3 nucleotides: TGTGCCAGCAGCTATAGACTACCGACCCTGCCCTACGAGCAGTACTTC. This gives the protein CASSYRLPTLPYEQYF.

This CDR3 reads CASRPGTGDSQPQHF. CDR3 sequence (DNA): TGTGCCAGTAGACCCGGGACAGGGGATAGTCAGCCCCAGCATTTT. The chain joins TRBV19 to TRBJ1-5; 10 bases are a match to TRBD1. The CDR3 sequence is 15 residues long. Trimming cost V 6 bases and J 6 bases; bases outside gene matches: 8. Germline values: CDR1 LNHDA, CDR2 SQIVND (reference sequence).

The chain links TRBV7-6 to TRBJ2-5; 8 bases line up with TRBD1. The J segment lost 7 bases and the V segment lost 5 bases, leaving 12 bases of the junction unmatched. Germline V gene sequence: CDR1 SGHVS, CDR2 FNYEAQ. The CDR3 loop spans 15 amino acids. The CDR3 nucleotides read TGTGCCAGCAGCGCCTCGACAGGGGCTGATGCGACCCAGTACTTC. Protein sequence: CASSASTGADATQYF. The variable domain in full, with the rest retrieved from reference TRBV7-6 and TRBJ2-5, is GAGVSQSPRYKVTKRGQDVALRCDPISGHVSLYWYRQALGQGPEFLTYFNYEAQQDKSGLPNDRFSAERPEGSISTLTIQRTEQRDSAMYRCASSASTGADATQYFGPGTRLLVL.

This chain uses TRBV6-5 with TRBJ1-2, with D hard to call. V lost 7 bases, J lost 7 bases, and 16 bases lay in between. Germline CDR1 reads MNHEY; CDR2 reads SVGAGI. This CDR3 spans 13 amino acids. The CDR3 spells CASKRQSLFGYTF. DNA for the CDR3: TGTGCCAGCAAGAGGCAGAGTCTATTTGGCTACACCTTC.

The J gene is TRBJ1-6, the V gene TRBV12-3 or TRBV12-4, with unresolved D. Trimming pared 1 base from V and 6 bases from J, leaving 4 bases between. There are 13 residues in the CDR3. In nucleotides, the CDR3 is TGTGCCAGCAGTTTAGTGGCTAATTCACCCCTCCACTTT. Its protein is CASSLVANSPLHF.

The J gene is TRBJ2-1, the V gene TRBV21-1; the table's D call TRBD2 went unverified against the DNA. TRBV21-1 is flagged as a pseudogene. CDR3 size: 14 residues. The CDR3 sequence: CASSKVSGVGEQFF. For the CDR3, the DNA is TGTGCCAGCAGCAAAGTCAGCGGGGTCGGGGAGCAGTTCTTC.

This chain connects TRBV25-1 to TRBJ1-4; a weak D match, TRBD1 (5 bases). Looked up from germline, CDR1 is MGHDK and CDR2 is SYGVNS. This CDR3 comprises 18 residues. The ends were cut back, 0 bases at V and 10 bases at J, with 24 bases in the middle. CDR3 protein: CASSEYVAGWSLPGKLFF. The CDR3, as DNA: TGTGCCAGCAGTGAATACGTGGCAGGGTGGAGCCTTCCTGGAAAACTGTTTTTT. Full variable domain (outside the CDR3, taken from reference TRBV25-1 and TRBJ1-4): EADIYQTPRYLVIGTGKKITLECSQTMGHDKMYWYQQDPGMELHLIHYSYGVNSTEKGDLSSESTVSRIRTEHFPLTLESARPSHTSQYLCASSEYVAGWSLPGKLFFGSGTQLSVL.

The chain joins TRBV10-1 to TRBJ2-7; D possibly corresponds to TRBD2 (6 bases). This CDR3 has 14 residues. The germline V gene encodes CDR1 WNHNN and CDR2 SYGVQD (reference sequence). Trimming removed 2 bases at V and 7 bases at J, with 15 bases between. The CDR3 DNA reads TGCGCCAGCAGTGAGGACTTGACCAGCGGGGAGCAGTACTTC. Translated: CASSEDLTSGEQYF.

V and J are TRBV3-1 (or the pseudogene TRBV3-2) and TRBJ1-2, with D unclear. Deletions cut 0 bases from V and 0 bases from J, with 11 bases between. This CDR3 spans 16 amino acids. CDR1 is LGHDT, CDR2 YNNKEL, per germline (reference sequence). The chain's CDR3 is CASSQDGFATNYGYTF. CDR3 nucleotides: TGTGCCAGCAGCCAAGATGGCTTCGCAACTAACTATGGCTACACCTTC.

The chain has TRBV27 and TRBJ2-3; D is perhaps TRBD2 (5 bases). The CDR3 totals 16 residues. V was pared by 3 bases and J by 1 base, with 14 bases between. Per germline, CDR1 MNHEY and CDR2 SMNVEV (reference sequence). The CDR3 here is CASSLIAFGGTDTQYF. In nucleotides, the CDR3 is TGTGCCAGCAGTTTGATAGCGTTTGGGGGCACAGATACGCAGTATTTT.

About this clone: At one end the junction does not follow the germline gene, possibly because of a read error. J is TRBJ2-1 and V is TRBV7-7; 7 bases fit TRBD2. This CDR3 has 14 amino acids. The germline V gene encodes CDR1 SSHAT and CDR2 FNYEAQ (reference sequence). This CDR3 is CASSPGGSGNEQFF. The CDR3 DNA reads TGTGCTAGCAGCCCAGGCGGGAGCGGGAATGAGCAGTTCTTC.

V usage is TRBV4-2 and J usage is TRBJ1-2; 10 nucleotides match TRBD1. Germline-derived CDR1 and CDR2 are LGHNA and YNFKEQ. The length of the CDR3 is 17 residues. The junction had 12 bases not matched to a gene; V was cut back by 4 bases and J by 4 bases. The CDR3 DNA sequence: TGTGCCAGCAGCCCCCCTCCGGGACAGGGGCTTAGCTATGGCTACACCTTC. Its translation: CASSPPPGQGLSYGYTF.

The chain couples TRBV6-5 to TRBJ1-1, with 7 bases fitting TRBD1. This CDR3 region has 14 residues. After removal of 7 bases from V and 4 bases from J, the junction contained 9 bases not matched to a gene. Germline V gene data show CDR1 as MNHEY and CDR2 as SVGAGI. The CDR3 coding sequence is TGTGCCAGCACTACGACAGGGTCGGTCACTGAAGCTTTCTTT. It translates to CASTTTGSVTEAFF.

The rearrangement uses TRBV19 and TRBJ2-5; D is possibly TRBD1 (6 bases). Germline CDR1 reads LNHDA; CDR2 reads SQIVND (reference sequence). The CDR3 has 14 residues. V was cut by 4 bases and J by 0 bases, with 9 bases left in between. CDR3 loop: CASSTQGYQETQYF. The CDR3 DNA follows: TGTGCCAGTAGTACCCAGGGGTACCAAGAGACCCAGTACTTC.

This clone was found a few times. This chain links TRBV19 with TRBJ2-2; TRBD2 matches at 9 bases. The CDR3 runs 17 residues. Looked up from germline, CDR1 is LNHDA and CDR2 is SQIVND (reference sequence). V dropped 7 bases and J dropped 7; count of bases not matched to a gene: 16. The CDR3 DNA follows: TGTGCCAGTACCCCGCGAGCGGGAGGATCGAGCGGCGGGGAGCTGTTTTTT. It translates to CASTPRAGGSSGGELFF.

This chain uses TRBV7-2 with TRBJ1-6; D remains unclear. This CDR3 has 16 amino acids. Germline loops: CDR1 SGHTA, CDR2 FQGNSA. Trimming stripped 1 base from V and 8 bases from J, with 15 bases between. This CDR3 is CASSLVSGVRDSPLHF. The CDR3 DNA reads TGTGCCAGCAGCTTAGTATCTGGGGTGAGGGATTCACCCCTCCACTTT.

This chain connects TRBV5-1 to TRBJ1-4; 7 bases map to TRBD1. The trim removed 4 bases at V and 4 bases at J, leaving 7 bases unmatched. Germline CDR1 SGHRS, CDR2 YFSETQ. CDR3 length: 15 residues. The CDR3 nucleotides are TGCGCCAGCAGCGACCGGGACAGTGTTAATGAAAAACTGTTTTTT. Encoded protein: CASSDRDSVNEKLFF.

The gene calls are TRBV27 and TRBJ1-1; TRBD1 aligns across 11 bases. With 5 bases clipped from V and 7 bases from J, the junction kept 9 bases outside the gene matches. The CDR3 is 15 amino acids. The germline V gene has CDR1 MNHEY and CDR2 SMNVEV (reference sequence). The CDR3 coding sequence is TGTGCCAGCAGTCGTCGGACAGGGGGCCAAGTTGAAGCTTTCTTT. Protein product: CASSRRTGGQVEAFF.